These T cell receptor beta chains were read from a single sample in a study of PD-1 blockade in classical Hodgkin lymphoma. Only in-frame clones appear in the TCRdb table, and some are missing; sequencing was by immunoSEQ multiplex PCR. This sample yields about 97,000 clones, of which approximately 80% are seen a single time; more than 10% belongs to the top ten. Material: peripheral blood mononuclear cells (PBMCs), obtained at baseline. These receptors were collected from a human donor with classical Hodgkin lymphoma. Both conserved end residues are part of each CDR3. A D gene is named only where the DNA matches it firmly. Size values are once, few and many counts, or a class for expanded clones, and some rows have none.

j_call clone_size v_call d_call cdr3_nt cdr3_aa
TRBJ2-7 NA TRBV6-5 NA TGTGCCAGCAGTTACCTCTTAGCGCACTACGAGCAGTACTTC CASSYLLAHYEQYF
TRBJ2-5 NA TRBV7-7 NA TGTGCCAGCAGCTTATCGACTTCCCAAGAGACCCAGTACTTC CASSLSTSQETQYF
TRBJ2-7 few TRBV10-3 TRBD1 TGTGCCATCAGCCAGGCCCAGGGACAGGGCTACGAGCAGTACTTC CAISQAQGQGYEQYF
TRBJ2-5 NA TRBV19 NA TGTGCCAGTGCCCAACGGGCCCCGGGGACAGAGACCCAGTACTTC CASAQRAPGTETQYF
TRBJ2-1 many TRBV5-1 TRBD2 TGCGCCAGCAGCTTGGGGACTAGTAACCATGAGCAGTTCTTC CASSLGTSNHEQFF
TRBJ2-4 NA TRBV27 NA TGTGCCAGCAGTTTGTTGGGGGTTGGCAAAAACATTCAGTACTTC CASSLLGVGKNIQYF
TRBJ2-7 NA TRBV6-1 NA TGTGCCAGCAGTGTTGGGGGGTACGAGCAGTACTTC CASSVGGYEQYF
TRBJ2-2 once TRBV2 NA TGTGCCAGCAGGCTAGGTCAGAACACCGGGGAGCTGTTTTTT CASRLGQNTGELFF
TRBJ1-1 NA TRBV27 NA TGTGCCAGCAGTGCGGGCTATATGAACACTGAAGCTTTCTTT CASSAGYMNTEAFF
TRBJ2-1 NA TRBV5-1 NA TGCGCCAGCAGCTTGGGTCTGGGGTCGGCTGGATACAATGAGCAGTTCTTC CASSLGLGSAGYNEQFF
TRBJ2-1 NA TRBV4-3 NA TGCGCCAGCAGCCAAGAGCCCACCTACAATGAGCAGTTCTTC CASSQEPTYNEQFF
TRBJ2-5 NA TRBV28 NA TGTGCCAGCGCCGGGCTGCTCCAAGAGACCCAGTACTTC CASAGLLQETQYF
TRBJ2-2 NA TRBV27 TRBD2 TGTGCCAGCAGTTCAAGAGGACTAGGGTGGGGCGCGGGACCCGGGGAGCTGTTTTTT CASSSRGLGWGAGPGELFF
TRBJ2-6 NA TRBV2 NA TGTGCCAGCAGTGATACGGTGGGGGCCAACGTCCTGACTTTC CASSDTVGANVLTF
TRBJ2-3 NA TRBV2 NA TGTGCCAGCCAGGGTTGGACGGGCGCAGATACGCAGTATTTT CASQGWTGADTQYF
TRBJ2-5 NA TRBV11-2 NA TGTGCCAGCAGCTTTTCGGGTGGAGAGACCCAGTACTTC CASSFSGGETQYF
TRBJ2-1 NA TRBV6-6 NA TGTGCCAGCAGTAACTCCGGGACGGACCCCCAAAATGAGCAGTTCTTC CASSNSGTDPQNEQFF
TRBJ2-5 NA TRBV19 TRBD1 TGTGCCAGTGGTGCCCGGACAGGGGGCCGAGAGACCCAGTACTTC CASGARTGGRETQYF
TRBJ1-6 NA TRBV9 NA TGTGCCAGCGGAACATCGGGGGATTCACCCCTCCACTTT CASGTSGDSPLHF
TRBJ1-4 NA TRBV11-3 NA TGTGCCAGCAGCTTAGCGTTGGGCCCTAATGAAAAACTGTTTTTT CASSLALGPNEKLFF
TRBJ1-2 NA TRBV6-1 NA TGTGCCAGCAGTCCAGGGCCAACTAACTATGGCTACACCTTC CASSPGPTNYGYTF
TRBJ2-1 NA TRBV7-8 NA TGTGCCAGCAGCAAATATAATGAGCAGTTCTTC CASSKYNEQFF
TRBJ2-7 NA TRBV7-6 NA TGTGCCAGCAGCTTAGTTCCAGGACTCTACGAGCAGTACTTC CASSLVPGLYEQYF
TRBJ2-7 NA TRBV6-1 NA TGTGCCAGCAGTGAAGGGGAGGACCCCCAAAGGGGGGTCTACGAGCAGTACTTC CASSEGEDPQRGVYEQYF
TRBJ2-1 NA TRBV10-3 TRBD2 TGTGCCATCAGTAGGACTAGCGGGAGCTACAATGAGCAGTTCTTC CAISRTSGSYNEQFF
TRBJ2-7 NA TRBV5-1 TRBD2 TGCGCCAGCAGCTTGGGTGCGGGAGCCTTCTACGAGCAGTACTTC CASSLGAGAFYEQYF
TRBJ1-1 NA TRBV19 NA TGTGCCAGTAGTATAGTCCGAACGCGAAGGACTGAAGCTTTCTTT CASSIVRTRRTEAFF
TRBJ2-2 NA TRBV7-9 NA TGTGCCAGCAGCCCCGGGTTCGCCGACACCGGGGAGCTGTTTTTT CASSPGFADTGELFF
TRBJ1-3 NA TRBV27 NA TGTGCCAGCAGTCCCCTAACAGATAATGGAAACACCATATATTTT CASSPLTDNGNTIYF
TRBJ2-7 NA TRBV7-9 NA TGTGCCAGCAGCTCCGGGGGGCTAACAGGGGAATACGAGCAGTACTTC CASSSGGLTGEYEQYF
TRBJ2-1 NA TRBV11-3 NA TGTGCCAGCAGCTTAGAGGGGGCACATTACAATGAGCAGTTCTTC CASSLEGAHYNEQFF
TRBJ1-2 NA TRBV5-1 NA TGCGCCAGCAGCTTGGTGGGACAACAAAACTATGGCTACACCTTC CASSLVGQQNYGYTF
TRBJ2-3 NA TRBV5-1 NA TGCGCCAGCAGCTCCGGGGGCGCCAGCACAGATACGCAGTATTTT CASSSGGASTDTQYF
TRBJ2-1 NA TRBV21-1 NA TGTGCCAGCAGCAAAGGGGGGCTAGCGGACCCCATAACGCGCGATGAGCAGTTCTTC CASSKGGLADPITRDEQFF
TRBJ2-7 few TRBV19 NA TGTGCCAGTAGTCCGGACCTTTACGAGCAGTACTTC CASSPDLYEQYF
TRBJ2-1 NA TRBV7-9 TRBD2 TGTGCCAGCAGCCACCCACTAGCGGGAGATCTTTCGGGTTATGAGCAGTTCTTC CASSHPLAGDLSGYEQFF